This T cell receptor beta chain was recovered during a study of radiation and T cells in renal cell carcinoma. Only a few counts were recorded for this clone. Its antigen is unknown. Libraries were prepared by immunoSEQ multiplex PCR; TCRdb keeps only in-frame clonotypes and omits some of them. The sample contains 140,000 to 150,000 clones, 86% of which appear only once. This CDR3 spans 14 amino acids. Germline V CDR1 and CDR2: MNHEY, SMNVEV (reference sequence). V was pared by 5 bases and J by 1 base, with 4 bases of the junction left unmatched. Points from the study as a whole: In blood, top tumor clones expanded by 2 weeks, shrinking by 4.

The time point is: blood 4 weeks post-SBRT, at nephrectomy. As to treatment: 15 Gy SBRT to primary tumor, nephrectomy 4 weeks later. Nephrectomy followed 15 Gy stereotactic body radiation by 4 weeks. After SBRT, blood was collected at 2 and 4 weeks, plus baseline. The origin of this receptor is a woman aged 45-65 years with renal cell carcinoma. The J gene is TRBJ1-1, the V gene TRBV27; 7 bases align to TRBD1. The sequenced sample was blood, obtained from a patient whose treatment included radiotherapy and nephrectomy. This CDR3 is CASSRDRPNTEAFF. In DNA, the CDR3 is TGTGCCAGCAGTCGGGACAGACCGAACACTGAAGCTTTCTTT.